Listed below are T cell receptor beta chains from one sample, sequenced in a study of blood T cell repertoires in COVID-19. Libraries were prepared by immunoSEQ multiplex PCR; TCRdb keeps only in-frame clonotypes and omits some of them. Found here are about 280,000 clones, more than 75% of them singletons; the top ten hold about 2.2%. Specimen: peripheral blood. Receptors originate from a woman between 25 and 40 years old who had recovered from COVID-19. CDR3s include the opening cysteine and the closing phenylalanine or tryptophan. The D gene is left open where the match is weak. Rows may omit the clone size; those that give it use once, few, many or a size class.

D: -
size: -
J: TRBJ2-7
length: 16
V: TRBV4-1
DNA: TGCGCCAGCAGCCAAGGGGGAGGGGGGCTCTCCTACGAGCAGTACTTC
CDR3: CASSQGGGGLSYEQYF

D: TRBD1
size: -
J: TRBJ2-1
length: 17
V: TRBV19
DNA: TGTGCCAGTAGTATAGCAGTCTGGACAGGGTCCTACAATGAGCAGTTCTTC
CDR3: CASSIAVWTGSYNEQFF

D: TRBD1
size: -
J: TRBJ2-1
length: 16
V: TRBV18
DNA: TGTGCCAGCTCACCAGGTCTTGGCAGGGGGCACGATGAGCAGTTCTTC
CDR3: CASSPGLGRGHDEQFF

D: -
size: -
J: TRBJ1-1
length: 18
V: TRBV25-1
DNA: TGTGCCAGCAGTGAATTAATTGGGGGGAATTCGGGGAACACTGAAGCTTTCTTT
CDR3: CASSELIGGNSGNTEAFF

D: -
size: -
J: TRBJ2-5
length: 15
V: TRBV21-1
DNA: TGTGCCAGCAGCAAAGGACAGGAACGACAAGAGACCCAGTACTTC
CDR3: CASSKGQERQETQYF

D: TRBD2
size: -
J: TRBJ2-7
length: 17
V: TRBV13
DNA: TGTGCCAGCAGCGGCCCCTGGGGGACTAGCGCTTCTTACGAGCAGTACTTC
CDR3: CASSGPWGTSASYEQYF

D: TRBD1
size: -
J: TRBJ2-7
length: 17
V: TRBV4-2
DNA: TGTGCCAGCAGCCAAGTTAGTGGACAGGGGTCTTCCTACGAGCAGTACTTC
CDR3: CASSQVSGQGSSYEQYF

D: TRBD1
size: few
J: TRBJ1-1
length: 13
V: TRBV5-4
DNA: TGTGCCAGCAGCCTCGACAGGGTCTCTGAAGCTTTCTTT
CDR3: CASSLDRVSEAFF

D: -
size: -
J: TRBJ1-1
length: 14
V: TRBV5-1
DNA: TGCGCCAGCAGCTCCTCCCCACCGGACACTGAAGCTTTCTTT
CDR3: CASSSSPPDTEAFF

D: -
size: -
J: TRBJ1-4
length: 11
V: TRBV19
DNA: TGTGCCACCAGGACGGGAGAAAAACTGTTTTTT
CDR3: CATRTGEKLFF

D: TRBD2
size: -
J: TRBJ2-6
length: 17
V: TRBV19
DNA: TGTGCCAGTAGTACAGGGACTAGCGGGTCTGGGGCCAACGTCCTGACTTTC
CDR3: CASSTGTSGSGANVLTF

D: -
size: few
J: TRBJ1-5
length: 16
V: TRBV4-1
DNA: TGCGCCAGCAGCCACCGCGAGAGTCCGCACGATCAGCCCCAGCATTTT
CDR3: CASSHRESPHDQPQHF

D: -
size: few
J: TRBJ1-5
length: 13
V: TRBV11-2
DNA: TGTGCCAGCGTCCTCAGGGATCGTCAGCCCCAGCATTTT
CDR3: CASVLRDRQPQHF

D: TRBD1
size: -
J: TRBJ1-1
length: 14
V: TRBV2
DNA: TGTGCCAGCAGGGAAGACAGGGATCTGGGTGAAGCTTTCTTT
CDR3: CASREDRDLGEAFF

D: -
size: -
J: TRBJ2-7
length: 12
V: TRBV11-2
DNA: TGTGCCAGCAGCTCGAGCGCCTACGAGCAGTACTTC
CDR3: CASSSSAYEQYF

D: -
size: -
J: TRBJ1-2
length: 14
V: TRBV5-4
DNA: TGTGCCAGCAGCCCACGTGGGGGGATTAATGGCTACACCTTC
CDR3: CASSPRGGINGYTF

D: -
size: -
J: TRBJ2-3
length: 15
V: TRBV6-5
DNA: TGTGCCAGCGTCCTATCGGGAGCCGGCACAGATACGCAGTATTTT
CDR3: CASVLSGAGTDTQYF

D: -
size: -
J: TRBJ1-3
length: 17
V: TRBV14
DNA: TGTGCCAGCAGCCAAGATGTGCCGGGTCTGTCTGGAAACACCATATATTTT
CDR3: CASSQDVPGLSGNTIYF

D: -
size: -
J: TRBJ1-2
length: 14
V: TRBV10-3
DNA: TGTGCCATCACCGAGCCAACGAGGGGGGGTGGCTACACCTTC
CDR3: CAITEPTRGGGYTF

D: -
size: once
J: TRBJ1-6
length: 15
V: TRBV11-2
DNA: TGTGCCAGCAGCTGGAGGGGAGCGCGAAATTCACCCCTCCACTTT
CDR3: CASSWRGARNSPLHF

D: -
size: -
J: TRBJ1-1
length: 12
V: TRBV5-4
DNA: TGTGCCAGCAGCTTCGGGGTGACTGAAGCTTTCTTT
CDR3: CASSFGVTEAFF

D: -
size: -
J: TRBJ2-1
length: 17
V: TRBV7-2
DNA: TGTGCCAGCAGCCCCTTGTGGCGCGGCAGGGGGAGGAATGAGCAGTTCTTC
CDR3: CASSPLWRGRGRNEQFF

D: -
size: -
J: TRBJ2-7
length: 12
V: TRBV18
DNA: TGTGCCAGCTCACTACCCCCCGGCGAGCAGTACTTC
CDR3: CASSLPPGEQYF

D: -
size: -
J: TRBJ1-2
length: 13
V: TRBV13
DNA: TGTGCCAGCAGCCGACGGGAGTTCGACGGCTACACCTTC
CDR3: CASSRREFDGYTF

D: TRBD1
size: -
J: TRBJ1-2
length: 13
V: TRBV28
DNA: TGTGCCAGCAGTCTAGGGGACAGCTATGGCTACACCTTC
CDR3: CASSLGDSYGYTF

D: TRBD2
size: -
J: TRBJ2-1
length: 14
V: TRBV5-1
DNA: TGCGCCAGCAGCGGGACTAGCGGGAGCGTGAGGCAGTTCTTC
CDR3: CASSGTSGSVRQFF

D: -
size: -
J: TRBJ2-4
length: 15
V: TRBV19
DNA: TGTGCCAGTAGTATGCCAGGCCTAGCCAAAAACATTCAGTACTTC
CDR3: CASSMPGLAKNIQYF

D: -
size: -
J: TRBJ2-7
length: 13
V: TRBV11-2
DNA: TGTGCCAGCAGCACCTGGGGCGCCTACGAGCAGTACTTC
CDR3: CASSTWGAYEQYF

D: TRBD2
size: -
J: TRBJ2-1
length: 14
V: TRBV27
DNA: TGTGCCAGCAGGAAGACTAGCGGATTAAATGAGCAGTTCTTC
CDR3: CASRKTSGLNEQFF

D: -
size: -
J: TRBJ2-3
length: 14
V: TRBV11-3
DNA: TGTGCCAGCAGCTTAAGCAGGGGAATCGGTACGCAGTATTTT
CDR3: CASSLSRGIGTQYF

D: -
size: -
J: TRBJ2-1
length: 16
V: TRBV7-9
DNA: TGTGCCAGCAGCTTAGCCCCGACTAATTCCTACAATGAGCAGTTCTTC
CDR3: CASSLAPTNSYNEQFF

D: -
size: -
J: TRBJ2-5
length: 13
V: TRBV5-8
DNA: TGTGCCAGCAGCTCCAGGGTGCGAGAGACCCAGTACTTC
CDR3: CASSSRVRETQYF

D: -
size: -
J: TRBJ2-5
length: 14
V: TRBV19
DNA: TGTGCCAGTAGTATAGGGACAGTCCAAGAGACCCAGTACTTC
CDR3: CASSIGTVQETQYF